The 2 T cell receptor beta chains below come from one sample, sequenced in a study of T cell responses to AZD1222 COVID-19 vaccine (dated by TCRdb to the early 2020s). Library preparation used the immunoSEQ multiplex PCR assay. Held by TCRdb, this immuneACCESS table contains in-frame sequences only and omits some clones. Under half of the omission traces to an unresolved V gene where checked; the cause of the rest is unknown. A total of around 100,000 clones appear in this sample, 80% to 90% of them only once. The biggest ten clones account for 4% to 4.5% of the sample. Per the publication, the time point label means: baseline before first vaccination. The sample's treatment or condition label, decoded: meningococcal conjugate vaccine given as trial control. The material sequenced was peripheral blood, taken on day 0 of MenACWY control vaccination. Source of these receptors: an adult in good health.

The chain uses TRBV6-2 or TRBV6-3 and TRBJ2-6, with TRBD2 matching 8 bases. The CDR3 has 16 amino acids. CDR1 and CDR2 from the germline V gene are MNHEY and SVGEGT. The J segment lost 4 bases and the V segment lost 4 bases, leaving 6 bases of the junction unmatched. The CDR3: CASSWSGGAGANVLTF. CDR3 coding DNA: TGTGCCAGCAGTTGGTCGGGAGGGGCCGGGGCCAACGTCCTGACTTTC.

Only one count was recorded for this clone. The rearrangement joins TRBV10-3 to TRBJ2-1; 10 nucleotides align to TRBD1. V was clipped by 4 bases and J by 6 bases; unmatched bases: 3. This CDR3 spans 14 amino acids. In germline, CDR1 is ENHRY, CDR2 SYGVKD. The CDR3 nucleotides read TGTGCCATCAGTGGGACAGGGGGGTTCAATGAGCAGTTCTTC. This encodes CAISGTGGFNEQFF.